This is a list of T cell receptor beta chains from one sample in a study of OX40 agonist ivuxolimab in advanced cancers. The data were produced by immunoSEQ multiplex PCR, yet TCRdb's version contains in-frame clones alone and is incomplete. The sample consists of over 150,000 clones, around 94% of them appearing once. Here the sequenced sample was CD4+ or CD8+ T cells sorted from blood, taken in a trial of the OX40 agonist ivuxolimab. All receptors derive from an adult with an advanced solid tumor such as melanoma, head and neck, liver or kidney cancer. Each CDR3 is given with its conserved first and last residue. D genes are given only for firm matches. Not every row has a clone size; where given, it reads once, few, many or a size class.

j_call v_call clone_size d_call cdr3_aa cdr3_nt
TRBJ2-1 TRBV7-8 few NA CASSFGGWDNEQFF TGTGCCAGCAGCTTTGGGGGATGGGACAATGAGCAGTTCTTC
TRBJ2-3 TRBV5-1 NA TRBD2 CASSLEASGDTQYF TGCGCCAGCAGCTTGGAGGCTAGCGGAGATACGCAGTATTTT
TRBJ2-2 TRBV5-8 NA NA CASSLAVAPPRTGELFF TGTGCCAGCAGCTTGGCCGTGGCACCGCCGAGGACCGGGGAGCTGTTTTTT
TRBJ2-7 TRBV2 once NA CASSENPPSEQYF TGTGCCAGCAGTGAAAACCCTCCGAGCGAGCAGTACTTC
TRBJ2-1 TRBV5-1 NA TRBD2 CASRTSGNEQFF TGCGCCAGCAGGACTAGCGGCAATGAGCAGTTCTTC
TRBJ2-7 TRBV9 once TRBD2 CASSLTGTSRAYEQYF TGTGCCAGCAGCCTAACCGGGACTAGCAGAGCCTACGAGCAGTACTTC
TRBJ1-5 TRBV12-5 NA NA CASGLARVAGNQPQHF TGTGCTAGTGGTTTGGCACGCGTGGCAGGGAATCAGCCCCAGCATTTT
TRBJ2-2 TRBV28 NA NA CATLGSVNTGELFF TGTGCCACCCTGGGGAGCGTGAACACCGGGGAGCTGTTTTTT
TRBJ1-5 TRBV6-5 NA TRBD1 CASSYWTGNQPQHF TGTGCCAGCAGTTACTGGACAGGGAATCAGCCCCAGCATTTT
TRBJ2-5 TRBV5-4 NA NA CASSPEVEPTYIKETQYF TGTGCCAGCAGCCCGGAGGTAGAACCAACATACATAAAAGAGACCCAGTACTTC
TRBJ1-2 TRBV6-5 NA NA CASSYSSGRVEAGYTF TGTGCCAGCAGTTACTCTTCGGGCAGGGTAGAGGCGGGCTACACCTTC
TRBJ1-4 TRBV5-1 NA NA CASSLMGNEKLFF TGCGCCAGCAGCTTGATGGGTAATGAAAAACTGTTTTTT
TRBJ1-3 TRBV7-9 NA TRBD1 CASREIGGYGNTIYF TGTGCCAGCAGGGAAATAGGGGGCTATGGAAACACCATATATTTT
TRBJ2-5 TRBV5-1 NA NA CASSFGAISQETQYF TGCGCCAGCAGCTTCGGCGCTATTTCCCAAGAGACCCAGTACTTC
TRBJ1-6 TRBV5-4 NA NA CASRLDNRINSPLHF TGTGCCAGCAGGCTGGACAACCGAATTAATTCACCCCTCCACTTT
TRBJ1-5 TRBV6-6 NA NA CASRDISNQPQHF TGTGCCAGCCGGGACATTAGCAATCAGCCCCAGCATTTT
TRBJ2-2 TRBV30 NA TRBD1 CAWSVGQANTGELFF TGTGCCTGGAGTGTCGGACAGGCGAACACCGGGGAGCTGTTTTTT
TRBJ1-2 TRBV28 NA NA CASSQSVGSGYTF TGTGCCAGCAGCCAATCCGTGGGGTCCGGCTACACCTTC
TRBJ1-2 TRBV28 NA TRBD1 CASSQGQNYGYTF TGTGCCAGCAGTCAGGGACAGAACTATGGCTACACCTTC
TRBJ2-1 TRBV7-9 NA NA CASSPRRTARGNEQFF TGTGCCAGCAGCCCTCGGCGGACGGCCCGGGGGAATGAGCAGTTCTTC
TRBJ2-3 TRBV18 NA NA CASSKGLDTQYF TGTGCCAGCTCAAAGGGACTAGATACGCAGTATTTT
TRBJ2-3 TRBV7-3 once TRBD2 CASRSGNTDTQYF TGTGCCAGCCGGAGCGGGAACACAGATACGCAGTATTTT
TRBJ2-1 TRBV29-1 NA NA CSVVIYNEQFF TGCAGCGTTGTGATCTACAATGAGCAGTTCTTC
TRBJ2-1 TRBV5-8 NA TRBD2 CASSLDVAGGRDEQFF TGTGCCAGCAGCTTGGACGTAGCGGGGGGGCGGGATGAGCAGTTCTTC
TRBJ1-1 TRBV9 NA NA CASSVLYGEAFF TGTGCCAGCAGCGTACTTTATGGTGAAGCTTTCTTT
TRBJ1-1 TRBV28 NA TRBD1 CASSRATGSYMNTEAFF TGTGCCAGCAGTCGAGCGACAGGGAGCTACATGAACACTGAAGCTTTCTTT
TRBJ1-1 TRBV10-3 few TRBD1 CAISRTGGKNTEAFF TGTGCCATCAGTCGGACAGGGGGTAAGAACACTGAAGCTTTCTTT